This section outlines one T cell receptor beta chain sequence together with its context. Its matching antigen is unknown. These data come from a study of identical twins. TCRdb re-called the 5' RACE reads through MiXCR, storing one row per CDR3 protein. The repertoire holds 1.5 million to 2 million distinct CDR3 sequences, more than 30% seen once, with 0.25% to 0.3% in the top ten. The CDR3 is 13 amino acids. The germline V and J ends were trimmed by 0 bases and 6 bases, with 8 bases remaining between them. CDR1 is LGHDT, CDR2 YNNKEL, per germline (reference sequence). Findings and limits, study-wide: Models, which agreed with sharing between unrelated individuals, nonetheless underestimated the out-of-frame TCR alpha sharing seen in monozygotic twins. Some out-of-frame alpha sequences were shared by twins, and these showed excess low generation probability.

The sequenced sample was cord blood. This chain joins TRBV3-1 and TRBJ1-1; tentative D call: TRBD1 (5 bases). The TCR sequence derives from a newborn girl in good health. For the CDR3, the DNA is TGTGCCAGCAGCCAAGAGAGGGACGCTGAAGCTTTCTTT. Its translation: CASSQERDAEAFF.